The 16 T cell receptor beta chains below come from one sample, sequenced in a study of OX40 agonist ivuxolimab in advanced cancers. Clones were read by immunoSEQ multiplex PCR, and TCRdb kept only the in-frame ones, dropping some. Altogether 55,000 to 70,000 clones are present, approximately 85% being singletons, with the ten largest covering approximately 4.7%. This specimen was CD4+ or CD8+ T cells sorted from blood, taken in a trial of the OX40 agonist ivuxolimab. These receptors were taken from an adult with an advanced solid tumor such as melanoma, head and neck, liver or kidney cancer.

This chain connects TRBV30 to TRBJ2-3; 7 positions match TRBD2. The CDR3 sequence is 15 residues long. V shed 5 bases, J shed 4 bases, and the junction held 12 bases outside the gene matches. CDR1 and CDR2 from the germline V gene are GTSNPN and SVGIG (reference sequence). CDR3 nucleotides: TGTGCCTGGGGTCCCCGCGGGAGTCTGGCAGATACGCAGTATTTT. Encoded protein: CAWGPRGSLADTQYF.

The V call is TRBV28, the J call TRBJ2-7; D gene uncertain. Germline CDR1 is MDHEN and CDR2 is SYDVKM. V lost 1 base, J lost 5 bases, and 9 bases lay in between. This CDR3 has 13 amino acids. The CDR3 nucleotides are TGTGCCAGCAGTTTATCGTCTCGAAACGAGCAGTACTTC. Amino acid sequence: CASSLSSRNEQYF. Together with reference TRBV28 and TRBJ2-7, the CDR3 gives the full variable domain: DVKVTQSSRYLVKRTGEKVFLECVQDMDHENMFWYRQDPGLGLRLIYFSYDVKMKEKGDIPEGYSVSREKKERFSLILESASTNQTSMYLCASSLSSRNEQYFGPGTRLTVT.

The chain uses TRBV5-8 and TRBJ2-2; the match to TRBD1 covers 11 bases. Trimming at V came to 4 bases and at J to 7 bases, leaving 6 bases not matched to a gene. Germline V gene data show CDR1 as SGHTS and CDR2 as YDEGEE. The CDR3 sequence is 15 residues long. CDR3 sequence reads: CASSPRDRGVGELFF. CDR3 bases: TGTGCCAGCAGCCCCCGGGACAGGGGGGTCGGGGAGCTGTTTTTT.

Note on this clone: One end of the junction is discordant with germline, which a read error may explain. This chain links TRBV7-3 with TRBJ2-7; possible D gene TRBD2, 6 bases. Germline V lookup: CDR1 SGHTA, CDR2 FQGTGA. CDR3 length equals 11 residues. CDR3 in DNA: TGTGCCAGCAGCCCCCTAGCGTTTAGAGACTTC. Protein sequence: CASSPLAFRDF.

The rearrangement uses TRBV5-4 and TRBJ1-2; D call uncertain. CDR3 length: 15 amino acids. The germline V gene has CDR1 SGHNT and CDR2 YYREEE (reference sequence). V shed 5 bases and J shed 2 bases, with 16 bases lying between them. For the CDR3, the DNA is TGTGCCAGCAGACCTACTTGGACTGCAAACTATGGCTACACCTTC. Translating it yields CASRPTWTANYGYTF.

CDR3 sequence: CASSFRGPAYEQYF. CDR3 bases: TGCGCCAGCAGCTTTCGGGGACCAGCCTACGAGCAGTACTTC. The chain is built from TRBV5-1 and TRBJ2-7, with D perhaps assigned TRBD1 or TRBD2 (5 bases each). Trimming left V 2 bases short and J 2 bases short, with 11 bases between. Germline assignment: CDR1 SGHRS and CDR2 YFSETQ. The CDR3 spans 14 residues.

CDR3 bases: TGCGCCAGCAGATTAGCGGGAGAGAGGTACGAGCAGTACTTC. This translates into CASRLAGERYEQYF. V usage is TRBV5-1 and J usage is TRBJ2-7; 9 nucleotides line up with TRBD2. V shed 5 bases, J shed 4 bases, and the junction held 7 bases outside the gene matches. Germline CDR1 is SGHRS and CDR2 is YFSETQ. This CDR3 spans 14 amino acids.

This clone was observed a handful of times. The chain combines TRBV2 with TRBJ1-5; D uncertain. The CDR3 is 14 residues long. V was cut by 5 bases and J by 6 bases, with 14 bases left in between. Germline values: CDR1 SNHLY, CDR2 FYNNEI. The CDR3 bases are TGTGCCAGCAGTAAAGAGAGAGAGGCTCAGCCCCAGCATTTT. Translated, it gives CASSKEREAQPQHF.

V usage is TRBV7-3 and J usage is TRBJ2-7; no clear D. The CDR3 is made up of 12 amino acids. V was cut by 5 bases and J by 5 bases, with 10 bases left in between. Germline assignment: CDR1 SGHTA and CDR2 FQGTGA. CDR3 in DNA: TGTGCCAGCAGCAAGTATGGGGACGAGCAGTACTTC. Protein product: CASSKYGDEQYF.

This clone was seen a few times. The CDR3 DNA reads as TGTGCCAGCAGTTTATCTGAGGGAACCTACGAGCAGTACTTC. It specifies CASSLSEGTYEQYF. The V and J genes are TRBV28 and TRBJ2-7; tentatively, D is TRBD2 (5 bases). Trimming left V 1 base short and J 2 bases short, with 9 bases between. The CDR3 has 14 amino acids. Germline V CDR1 and CDR2: MDHEN, SYDVKM.

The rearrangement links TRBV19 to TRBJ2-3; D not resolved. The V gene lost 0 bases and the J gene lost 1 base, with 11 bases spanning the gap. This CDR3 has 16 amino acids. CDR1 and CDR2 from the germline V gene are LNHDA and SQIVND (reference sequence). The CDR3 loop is CASSIETPSRTDTQYF. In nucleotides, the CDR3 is TGTGCCAGTAGTATAGAGACACCCAGCCGCACAGATACGCAGTATTTT. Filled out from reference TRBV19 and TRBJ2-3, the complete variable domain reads DGGITQSPKYLFRKEGQNVTLSCEQNLNHDAMYWYRQDPGQGLRLIYYSQIVNDFQKGDIAEGYSVSREKKESFPLTVTSAQKNPTAFYLCASSIETPSRTDTQYFGPGTRLTVL.

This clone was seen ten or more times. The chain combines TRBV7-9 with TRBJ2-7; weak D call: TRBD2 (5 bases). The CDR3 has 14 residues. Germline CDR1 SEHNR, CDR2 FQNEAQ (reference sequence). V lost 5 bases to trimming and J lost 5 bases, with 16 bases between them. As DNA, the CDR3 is TGTGCCAGCAGCCCCCGGACTCTAGATGACGAGCAGTACTTC. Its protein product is CASSPRTLDDEQYF.

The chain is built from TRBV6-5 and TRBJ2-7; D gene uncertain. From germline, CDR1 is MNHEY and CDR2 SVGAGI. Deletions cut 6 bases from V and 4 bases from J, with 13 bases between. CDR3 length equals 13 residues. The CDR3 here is CASSLLLGYEQYF. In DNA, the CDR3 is TGTGCCAGCAGCCTACTTCTGGGATACGAGCAGTACTTC.

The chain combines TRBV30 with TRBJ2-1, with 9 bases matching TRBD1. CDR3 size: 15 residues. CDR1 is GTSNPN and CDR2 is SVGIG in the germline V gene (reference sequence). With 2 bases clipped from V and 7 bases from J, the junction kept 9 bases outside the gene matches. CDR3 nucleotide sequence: TGTGCCTGGAGTCCCCGGGACAGGGTTCTAAATGAGCAGTTCTTC. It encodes CAWSPRDRVLNEQFF.

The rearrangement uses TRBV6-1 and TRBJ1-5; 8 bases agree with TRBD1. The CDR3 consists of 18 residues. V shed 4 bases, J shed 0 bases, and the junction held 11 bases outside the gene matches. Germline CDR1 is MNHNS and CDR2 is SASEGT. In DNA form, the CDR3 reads TGTGCCAGCAGTGCCCCGGGACAGGTTCTATATAGCAATCAGCCCCAGCATTTT. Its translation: CASSAPGQVLYSNQPQHF.

CDR3 DNA: TGTGCCAGCAGCTTATTTAATGGGGGCTCCTACGAGCAGTACTTC. Translation gives CASSLFNGGSYEQYF. The chain combines TRBV11-2 with TRBJ2-5; D tentatively fits TRBD1 or TRBD2 (5 bases each). Gene TRBJ2-7 matches the end of the DNA better, so the J call may be wrong. Germline-derived CDR1 and CDR2 are SGHAT and FQNNGV. The CDR3 has 15 residues.